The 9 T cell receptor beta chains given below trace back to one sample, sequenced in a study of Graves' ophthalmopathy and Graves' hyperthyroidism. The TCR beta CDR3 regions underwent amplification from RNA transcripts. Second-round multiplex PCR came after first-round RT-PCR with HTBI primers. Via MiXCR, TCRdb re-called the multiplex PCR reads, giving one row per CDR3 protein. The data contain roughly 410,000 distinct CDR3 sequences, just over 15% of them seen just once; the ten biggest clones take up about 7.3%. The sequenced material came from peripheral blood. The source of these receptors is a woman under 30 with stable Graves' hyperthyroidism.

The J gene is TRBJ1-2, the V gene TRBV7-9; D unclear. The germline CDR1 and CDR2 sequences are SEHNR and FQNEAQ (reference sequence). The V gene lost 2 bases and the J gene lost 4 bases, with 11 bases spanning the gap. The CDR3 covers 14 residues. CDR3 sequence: CASSLNSQTYGYTF. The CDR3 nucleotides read TGTGCCAGCAGCTTAAACAGCCAAACCTATGGCTACACCTTC.

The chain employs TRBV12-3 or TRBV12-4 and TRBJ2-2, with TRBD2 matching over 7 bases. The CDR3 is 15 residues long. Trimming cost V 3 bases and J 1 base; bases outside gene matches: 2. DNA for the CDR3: TGTGCCAGCAGTTTCGCTAGCGGGAACACCGGGGAGCTGTTTTTT. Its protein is CASSFASGNTGELFF.

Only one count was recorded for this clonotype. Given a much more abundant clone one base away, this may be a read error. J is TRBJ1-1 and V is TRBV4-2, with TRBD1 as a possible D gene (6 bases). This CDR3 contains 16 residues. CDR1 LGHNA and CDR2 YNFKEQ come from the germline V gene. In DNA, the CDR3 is TGTGCCAGCGGCCAAGTGATCAGGGGCCGGAACACTGAAGCTTTCTTT. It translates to CASGQVIRGRNTEAFF.

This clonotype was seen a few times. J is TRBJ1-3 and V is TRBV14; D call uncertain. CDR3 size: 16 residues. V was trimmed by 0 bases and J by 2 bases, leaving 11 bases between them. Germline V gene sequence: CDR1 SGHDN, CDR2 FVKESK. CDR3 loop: CASSQDLQSTGNTIYF. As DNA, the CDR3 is TGTGCCAGCAGCCAAGATCTGCAATCTACTGGAAACACCATATATTTT.

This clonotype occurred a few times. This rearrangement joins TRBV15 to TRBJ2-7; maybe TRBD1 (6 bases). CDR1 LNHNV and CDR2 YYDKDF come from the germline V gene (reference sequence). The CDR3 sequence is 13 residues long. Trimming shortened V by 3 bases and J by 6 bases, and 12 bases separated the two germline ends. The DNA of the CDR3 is TGTGCCACCAGCAGCCTCCGGGACACCGAGCAGTACTTC. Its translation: CATSSLRDTEQYF.

CDR3 coding DNA: TGCAGCGTCCGGCGGCAAGAGACCCAGTACTTC. Protein product: CSVRRQETQYF. The J gene is TRBJ2-5, the V gene TRBV29-1; D unresolved. V lost 6 bases and J 2 bases, leaving 7 bases between the germline ends. This CDR3 has 11 amino acids. CDR1 SQVTM and CDR2 ANQGSEA come from the germline V gene.

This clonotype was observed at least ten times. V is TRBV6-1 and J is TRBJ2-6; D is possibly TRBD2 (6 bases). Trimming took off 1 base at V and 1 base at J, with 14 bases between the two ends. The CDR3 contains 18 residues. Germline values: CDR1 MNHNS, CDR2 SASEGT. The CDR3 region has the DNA TGTGCCAGCAGTGAAGTTGTAGAAGGAGGGTCTGGGGCCAACGTCCTGACTTTC. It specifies CASSEVVEGGSGANVLTF.

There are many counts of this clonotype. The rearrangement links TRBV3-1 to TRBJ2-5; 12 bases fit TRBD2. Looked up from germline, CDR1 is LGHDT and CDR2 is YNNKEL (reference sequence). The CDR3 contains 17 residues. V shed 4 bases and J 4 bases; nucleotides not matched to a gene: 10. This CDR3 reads CASSPSDLAGGLETQYF. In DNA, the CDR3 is TGTGCCAGCAGCCCCTCCGACCTAGCGGGGGGGCTAGAGACCCAGTACTTC.

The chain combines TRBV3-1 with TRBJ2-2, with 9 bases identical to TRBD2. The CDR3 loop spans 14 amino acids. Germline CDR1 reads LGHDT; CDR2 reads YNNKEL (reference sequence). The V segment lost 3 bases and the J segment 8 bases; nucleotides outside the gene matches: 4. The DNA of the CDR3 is TGTGCCAGCAGCCAGGCTAGCGGGGCGGGGGAGCTGTTTTTT. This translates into CASSQASGAGELFF. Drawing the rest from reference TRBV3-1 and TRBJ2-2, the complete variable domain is DTAVSQTPKYLVTQMGNDKSIKCEQNLGHDTMYWYKQDSKKFLKIMFSYNNKELIINETVPNRFSPKSPDKAHLNLHINSLELGDSAVYFCASSQASGAGELFFGEGSRLTVL.